This is a list of T cell receptor beta chains from one sample in a study of T-cell memory formation after mild COVID-19. One entry per CDR3 protein results from TCRdb running MiXCR on the 5' RACE reads. The sample has fewer than 700,000 distinct CDR3 sequences, roughly 18% seen once; the top ten hold about 12%. The sample taken for sequencing was PBMCs or a T cell subset sorted from them (not recorded which). All receptors derive from an adult woman who had mild COVID-19 (a few samples of this study predate the infection). Cell type and time point are not known. CDR3s include the opening cysteine and the closing phenylalanine or tryptophan. A D gene is named only where the DNA matches it firmly. Clone size appears in some rows only: once, few, many, or a class for an expanded clone.

j_gene	v_gene	abundance	d_gene	CDR3nt	CDR3aa
TRBJ2-7	TRBV30	few	TRBD1	TGTGCCTGGAGTGGGACAGGGTACGAGCAGTACTTC	CAWSGTGYEQYF
TRBJ2-4	TRBV19	NA	NA	TGTGCCAGTAGTGTGGGAGAGAAAAACATTCAGTACTTC	CASSVGEKNIQYF
TRBJ2-1	TRBV6-2/TRBV6-3	NA	TRBD2	TGTGCCAGCATCAACCCTCGGACTAGCGGGAGTTTGATCTTC	CASINPRTSGSLIF
TRBJ2-3	TRBV4-1	NA	TRBD2	TGCGCCAGCAGGGCTGGGACTAGCAAGGGAGATACGCAGTATTTT	CASRAGTSKGDTQYF
TRBJ2-5	TRBV18	few	TRBD1	TGTGCCAGCTCACCCTGGACAGGACGAGAGACCCAGTACTTC	CASSPWTGRETQYF
TRBJ1-5	TRBV4-1	NA	NA	TGCGCCAGCAGCCAAGGACAGGATGTTAGCAATCAGCCCCAGCATTTT	CASSQGQDVSNQPQHF
TRBJ2-1	TRBV29-1	few	NA	TGCAGCGTTGAAGTAGTCCAGGGGAATGAGCAGTTCTTC	CSVEVVQGNEQFF
TRBJ2-3	TRBV19	few	TRBD2	TGTGCCAGTGCGACTAGCGGGGCAACAGATACGCAGTATTTT	CASATSGATDTQYF
TRBJ1-1	TRBV29-1	NA	NA	TGCAGCGCCACCACGACGGGGAAAGCTTTCTTT	CSATTTGKAFF
TRBJ2-2	TRBV4-3	NA	TRBD2	TGCGCCAGCAGCCAAGTCGGGCTAGCGGGAGGGAGTACCGGGGAGCTGTTTTTT	CASSQVGLAGGSTGELFF
TRBJ2-5	TRBV5-1	few	TRBD2	TGCGCCAGCAGCTTGACGGGGGGGCGAGAAGAGACCCAGTACTTC	CASSLTGGREETQYF
TRBJ1-3	TRBV3-1	few	NA	TGTGCCAGCAGTACCTACGGGGGGCGAAACACCATATATTTT	CASSTYGGRNTIYF
TRBJ2-1	TRBV27	few	TRBD2	TGTGCCAGCAGTATCGGGACTAGCGGGGCCATCCATGAGCAGTTCTTC	CASSIGTSGAIHEQFF
TRBJ2-7	TRBV6-5	few	TRBD1	TGTGCCAGCAGAACCCACGGGACAGGGGATAACGAGCAGTACTTC	CASRTHGTGDNEQYF
TRBJ2-1	TRBV7-8	few	TRBD2	TGTGCCAGCAGCTTCTACCCTGCGGGAGTGTCCTACAATGAGCAGTTCTTC	CASSFYPAGVSYNEQFF
TRBJ2-1	TRBV5-1	few	NA	TGCGCCAGCAGCTTCCCCTCGGGGAATGAGCAGTTCTTC	CASSFPSGNEQFF
TRBJ2-1	TRBV6-1	NA	NA	TGTGCCAGCAGTGATGGGATTGAAGGACACAATGAGCAGTTCTTC	CASSDGIEGHNEQFF
TRBJ2-1	TRBV30	NA	TRBD1	TGTGCCTATGGACAGGGACGAAAGGAGCAGTTCTTC	CAYGQGRKEQFF
TRBJ2-5	TRBV4-1	NA	TRBD2	TGCGCCAGCAGCCCCGGACTAGCGGGACTACGGACCCAGTACTTC	CASSPGLAGLRTQYF
TRBJ1-1	TRBV7-2	few	NA	TGTGCCAGCAGCTTGAGGGGCGAGAAAGCTTTCTTT	CASSLRGEKAFF
TRBJ2-7	TRBV24-1	once	NA	TGTGCCACCAGTGATTCAAGTCCCGAGCAGTACTTC	CATSDSSPEQYF
TRBJ2-3	TRBV7-8	NA	TRBD1	TGTGCCAGCAGCCGACCAAGGACAGGGGCCGTTACGCAGTATTTT	CASSRPRTGAVTQYF
TRBJ1-2	TRBV12-3/TRBV12-4	few	NA	TGTGCCAGCAGTTCCCCAGGGGCTTCCTATGGCTACACCTTC	CASSSPGASYGYTF
TRBJ2-3	TRBV7-9	few	NA	TGTGCCAGCAGCTTAATTTCGTCGTCGCCTTATACGCAGTATTTT	CASSLISSSPYTQYF
TRBJ2-5	TRBV7-3	few	NA	TGTGCCAGCAGCTTGCAGGTCCAAGAGACCCAGTACTTC	CASSLQVQETQYF
TRBJ2-3	TRBV20-1	many	TRBD2	TGCAGTGCTAGAGCCCCTAGCGGGAATACGCAGTATTTT	CSARAPSGNTQYF
TRBJ1-1	TRBV20-1	NA	TRBD1	TGCAGTGCTAAAAACAGGGCGGGACAGGTGAGCACTGAAGCTTTCTTT	CSAKNRAGQVSTEAFF
TRBJ1-2	TRBV7-8	NA	NA	TGTGCCAGCAGCTTAGCCTCAGGATATTACAACTATGGCTACACCTTC	CASSLASGYYNYGYTF
TRBJ1-1	TRBV6-6	few	NA	TGTGCCAGCAGAGGAGACACACCGAACACTGAAGCTTTCTTT	CASRGDTPNTEAFF